This TCR beta chain was sequenced during a study of blood T cell repertoires in COVID-19. The CDR3 is 17 residues long. Deletions cut 5 bases from V and 2 bases from J, with 21 bases between. The germline V gene has CDR1 MNHEY and CDR2 SVGEGT. Only in-frame clones appear in the TCRdb table, and some are missing; sequencing was by immunoSEQ multiplex PCR. The table lists under 350,000 clones, about four fifths of them singletons. The chain has TRBV6-2 or TRBV6-3 and TRBJ2-5; TRBD1 might be the D (6 bases). The source material was peripheral blood. The sequence derives from a woman aged 50 to 65 who had recovered from COVID-19. The CDR3 DNA follows: TGTGCCAGCAGTGAGCAATTTGGGACATCTGGGCAAGAGACCCAGTACTTC. Translated, it gives CASSEQFGTSGQETQYF.